The 11 T cell receptor beta chains below come from one sample, sequenced in a study of blood T cell repertoires in COVID-19. The repertoire was sequenced with immunoSEQ multiplex PCR; TCRdb's copy has only in-frame clones and lacks some. The profile shows 100,000 or so clones, about 85% of them singletons. The sample comprised peripheral blood. These receptor sequences come from a human donor in a cohort sampled during active COVID-19.

The rearrangement joins TRBV11-2 to TRBJ1-1; D might be TRBD1 (5 bases). Trimming took off 4 bases at V and 4 bases at J, with 10 bases between the two ends. The V gene's germline CDR1 is SGHAT and CDR2 FQNNGV. This CDR3 has 13 amino acids. CDR3 sequence (DNA): TGTGCCAGCAGCTGGGCAGGGATCACTGAAGCTTTCTTT. This codes for CASSWAGITEAFF.

The rearrangement joins TRBV10-3 to TRBJ1-5, with D possibly TRBD1 on 5 matching bases. From germline, CDR1 is ENHRY and CDR2 SYGVKD. The CDR3 totals 16 residues. V lost 0 bases, J lost 7 bases, and 16 bases lay in between. CDR3 loop: CAISESVQGKGQPQHF. The CDR3 DNA reads as TGTGCCATCAGTGAGTCGGTCCAAGGGAAGGGGCAGCCCCAGCATTTT.

This clone was found a few times. The V call is TRBV7-2, the J call TRBJ2-3; 8 bases line up with TRBD1. This CDR3 has 14 residues. Germline V gene sequence: CDR1 SGHTA, CDR2 FQGNSA. Losses at the gene ends were 2 bases for V and 2 bases for J; bases not matched to a gene: 0. The CDR3 reads CASSLQGATDTQYF. In DNA, the CDR3 is TGTGCCAGCAGCTTACAGGGGGCCACAGATACGCAGTATTTT. The variable domain in full, completed from reference TRBV7-2 and TRBJ2-3, reads GAGVSQSPSNKVTEKGKDVELRCDPISGHTALYWYRQSLGQGLEFLIYFQGNSAPDKSGLPSDRFSAERTGGSVSTLTIQRTQQEDSAVYLCASSLQGATDTQYFGPGTRLTVL.

The gene calls are TRBV5-4 and TRBJ1-2; the D is unclear. Germline lookup yields CDR1 SGHNT and CDR2 YYREEE (reference sequence). This CDR3 region has 12 residues. V lost 0 bases and J 7 bases, leaving 7 bases between the germline ends. CDR3 in DNA: TGTGCCAGCAGCTTGGGATTCGGTGGCTACACCTTC. Amino acids: CASSLGFGGYTF.

The genes are TRBV29-1 and TRBJ1-3, with TRBD1 as a possible D gene (6 bases). This CDR3 region has 14 residues. Germline-derived CDR1 and CDR2 are SQVTM and ANQGSEA. Trimming removed 6 bases from V and 0 bases from J, with 12 bases in between. Written as DNA, the CDR3 is TGCAGCGTAGGTACAGGGAGCTCTGGAAACACCATATATTTT. It translates to CSVGTGSSGNTIYF.

The gene calls are TRBV9 and TRBJ2-7, with 10 bases lining up with TRBD2. The germline V gene has CDR1 SGDLS and CDR2 YYNGEE. CDR3 length: 15 residues. V lost 2 bases and J lost 3; bases outside the gene matches: 5. The CDR3 nucleotides read TGTGCCAGCAGCGTTTCAACTAGCGGGGTCTACGAGCAGTACTTC. As protein: CASSVSTSGVYEQYF. The variable domain in full, completed from reference TRBV9 and TRBJ2-7, reads DSGVTQTPKHLITATGQRVTLRCSPRSGDLSVYWYQQSLDQGLQFLIQYYNGEERAKGNILERFSAQQFPDLHSELNLSSLELGDSALYFCASSVSTSGVYEQYFGPGTRLTVT.

The J gene is TRBJ1-5, the V gene TRBV3-1 (or the pseudogene TRBV3-2); perhaps TRBD1 as D (6 bases). CDR1 LGHDT and CDR2 YNNKEL come from the germline V gene (reference sequence). Trimming shortened V by 6 bases and J by 6 bases, and 15 bases separated the two germline ends. The CDR3 has 14 residues. The CDR3 nucleotides read TGTGCCAGCAGTAGACAGGACTCCGGTCAGCCCCAGCATTTT. Translating gives CASSRQDSGQPQHF.

V gene TRBV5-5 combines with J gene TRBJ2-3; 10 nucleotides line up with TRBD1. Trimming took 0 bases from V and 1 from J; bases not matched to a gene: 2. In germline, CDR1 is SGHKS, CDR2 YYEKEE (reference sequence). CDR3 size: 16 residues. CDR3 DNA sequence: TGTGCCAGCAGCTTGGGAGGGACAGGGGGCACAGATACGCAGTATTTT. It codes for CASSLGGTGGTDTQYF.

This chain links TRBV23-1 with TRBJ2-7; the D is unclear. TRBV23-1 belongs to the ORF category, with a function that is uncertain. CDR3 length: 14 amino acids. V was pared by 4 bases and J by 3 bases, with 13 bases between. The CDR3 sequence is CASSPAAQNYEQYF. The CDR3 nucleotides are TGCGCCAGCAGTCCTGCGGCCCAGAACTACGAGCAGTACTTC.

This chain joins TRBV14 and TRBJ2-7, with 7 bases lining up with TRBD2. Germline CDR1 is SGHDN and CDR2 is FVKESK. J was trimmed by 9 bases and V by 0 bases; bases with no gene match: 5. The CDR3 covers 13 residues. The CDR3 DNA reads as TGTGCCAGCAGCCAAGATAAGGGCGGGGGGCAGTACTTC. It is translated as CASSQDKGGGQYF. Full variable domain (outside the CDR3, taken from reference TRBV14 and TRBJ2-7): EAGVTQFPSHSVIEKGQTVTLRCDPISGHDNLYWYRRVMGKEIKFLLHFVKESKQDESGMPNNRFLAERTGGTYSTLKVQPAELEDSGVYFCASSQDKGGGQYFGPGTRLTVT.

The rearrangement joins TRBV19 to TRBJ1-5; maybe TRBD1 (5 bases). Germline values: CDR1 LNHDA, CDR2 SQIVND (reference sequence). The CDR3 runs 15 residues. The V end was cut by 1 base, the J end by 9 bases, with 16 bases between. CDR3 sequence: CASSIGLGLRPPQHF. The CDR3, as DNA: TGTGCCAGTAGTATAGGTTTGGGGCTAAGACCGCCCCAGCATTTT.